This is a list of T cell receptor beta chains from one sample in a study of cytomegalovirus exposure and HLA in healthy donors. Repertoires were generated with immunoSEQ multiplex PCR, while TCRdb's copy carries only in-frame clones and drops some. Seen here are around 65,000 clones, about 80% observed once, and the top ten hold less than 5%. The sample consisted of PBMCs. The receptors here all came from a woman in her twenties or thirties in good health and CMV-seronegative. Both conserved end residues are part of each CDR3. The D gene is left open where the match is weak. Size is stated for part of the rows, as once, few or many counts, or as a class when the clone is expanded.

CDR3aa,CDR3nt,v_gene,d_gene,abundance,j_gene
CASSQGQGGGYTF,TGTGCCAGCAGCCAAGGTCAGGGAGGCGGCTACACCTTC,TRBV4-2,-,-,TRBJ1-2
CASSQPLDTIYF,TGCGCCAGCAGCCAACCCTTAGACACCATATATTTT,TRBV4-1,-,-,TRBJ1-3
CASSLDTSSGRAKYF,TGTGCCAGCAGTTTGGACACCTCTAGCGGGAGGGCTAAGTACTTC,TRBV28,TRBD2,-,TRBJ2-4
CASSPDGNEQFF,TGCGCCAGCAGCCCAGATGGTAATGAGCAGTTCTTC,TRBV5-1,-,few,TRBJ2-1
CAWSVPGRETQYF,TGTGCCTGGAGTGTACCCGGGAGAGAGACCCAGTACTTC,TRBV30,-,-,TRBJ2-5
CASSLAGQSNTEAFF,TGTGCCAGCAGTCTAGCGGGACAGTCGAACACTGAAGCTTTCTTT,TRBV7-9,TRBD1,-,TRBJ1-1
CASREIQGNSPLHF,TGTGCCAGCAGAGAAATACAGGGCAATTCACCCCTCCACTTT,TRBV25-1,-,-,TRBJ1-6
CASSSLSLVDEQFF,TGTGCCAGCAGTTCCCTATCCTTAGTCGATGAGCAGTTCTTC,TRBV6-5,-,-,TRBJ2-1
CATSRGQGDQPQHF,TGTGCCACCAGCAGAGGACAGGGTGATCAGCCCCAGCATTTT,TRBV15,TRBD1,-,TRBJ1-5
CAWSVQEISYEQYF,TGTGCCTGGAGTGTACAGGAAATATCCTACGAGCAGTACTTC,TRBV30,-,-,TRBJ2-7
CASSPPLRGVGNTEAFF,TGCGCCAGCAGCCCGCCGCTGCGGGGGGTAGGAAACACTGAAGCTTTCTTT,TRBV4-1,-,-,TRBJ1-1
CASSRGTGELFF,TGTGCCAGCAGCCGGGGCACCGGGGAGCTGTTTTTT,TRBV6-5,-,-,TRBJ2-2
CASRYGSGTAYEQYF,TGTGCCAGCAGATACGGCTCCGGGACAGCCTACGAGCAGTACTTC,TRBV5-4,TRBD1,once,TRBJ2-7
CASLFFGDFEAHGYTF,TGTGCCAGCCTTTTCTTCGGGGACTTCGAGGCGCATGGCTACACCTTC,TRBV2,-,-,TRBJ1-2
CASSSSGISYEQYF,TGTGCCAGCAGCTCATCAGGTATCTCCTACGAGCAGTACTTC,TRBV7-2,-,-,TRBJ2-7